The TCR beta chain under discussion was sequenced for a study of blood T cell repertoires in COVID-19. Study-wide background: Donors in the United States, Italy and Spain gave samples during acute or convalescent COVID-19.

This table comes from immunoSEQ multiplex PCR, and its TCRdb copy is limited to in-frame clones, with some not included. The sample has 150,000 to 200,000 clones, roughly 90% seen once. CDR3 length: 12 amino acids. V was cut by 5 bases and J by 5 bases, with 9 bases left in between. Germline assignment: CDR1 MNHEY and CDR2 SMNVEV (reference sequence). V usage is TRBV27 and J usage is TRBJ2-5; D is undetermined. This TCR came from a woman between 18 and 29 years old who had recovered from COVID-19. Sequenced material: PBMCs or T cells enriched from blood (not recorded which). The CDR3: CASSPGRETQYF. The CDR3 DNA sequence: TGTGCCAGCAGTCCAGGTAGGGAGACCCAGTACTTC.